This TCR beta chain appears in the sequencing data of a study of graft-versus-host responses after intestinal transplantation. The table came from immunoSEQ multiplex PCR; TCRdb's copy has only in-frame clones and leaves some out. Altogether approximately 94,000 clones are present, more than 75% being singletons, with the ten largest covering around 0.95%. Concerning this clone: The antigen remains undetermined.

V was clipped by 8 bases and J by 7 bases; unmatched bases: 9. This CDR3 is built from 16 residues. Germline V gives CDR1 WSHSY, CDR2 SAAADI. The sample here was unstimulated CD4+ T cells sorted from spleen or lymph node cells, taken before transplant. The rearrangement links TRBV10-2 to TRBJ2-2; 14 bases align to TRBD2. This receptor was obtained from a human donor who was the organ donor for an intestinal transplant. The CDR3 nucleotides are TGCGCCAGCCGGAGACTAGCGGGGGGGCAGAACGGGGAGCTGTTTTTT. As protein: CASRRLAGGQNGELFF.